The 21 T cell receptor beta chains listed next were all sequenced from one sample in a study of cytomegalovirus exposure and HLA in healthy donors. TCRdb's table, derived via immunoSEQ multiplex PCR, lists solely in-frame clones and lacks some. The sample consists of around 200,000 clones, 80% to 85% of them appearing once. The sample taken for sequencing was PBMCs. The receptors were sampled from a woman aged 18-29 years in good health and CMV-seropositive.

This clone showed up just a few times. The CDR3 nucleotides read TGTGCCAGCTCCATGTCCGGGGGACCCAATCAGCCCCAGCATTTT. The encoded protein is CASSMSGGPNQPQHF. The rearrangement uses TRBV2 and TRBJ1-5, with D possibly TRBD1 on 5 matching bases. Germline CDR1 SNHLY, CDR2 FYNNEI. Trimming cost V 8 bases and J 3 bases, with 17 bases left between them. The CDR3 runs 15 residues.

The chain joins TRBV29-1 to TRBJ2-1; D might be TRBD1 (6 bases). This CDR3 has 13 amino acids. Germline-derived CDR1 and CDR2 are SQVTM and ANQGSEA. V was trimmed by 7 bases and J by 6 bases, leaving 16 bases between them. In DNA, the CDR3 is TGCAGCGGTGGTGGGGGCCACCCCAATGAGCAGTTCTTC. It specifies CSGGGGHPNEQFF.

CDR3 sequence (DNA): TGCGCCAGCAGCTTAGGGGACAGGAGCCCCGAAGAGCAGTACTTC. Translation: CASSLGDRSPEEQYF. V gene TRBV5-1 combines with J gene TRBJ2-7, with 8 bases aligning to TRBD1. J lost 7 bases, V lost 2 bases, and 11 bases had no gene match. The CDR3 is 15 residues long. Per the germline V gene, CDR1 is SGHRS and CDR2 is YFSETQ. The full variable domain, completed using reference TRBV5-1 and TRBJ2-7, is KAGVTQTPRYLIKTRGQQVTLSCSPISGHRSVSWYQQTPGQGLQFLFEYFSETQRNKGNFPGRFSGRQFSNSRSEMNVSTLELGDSALYLCASSLGDRSPEEQYFGPGTRLTVT.

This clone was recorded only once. The CDR3 loop reads CASSENRGSTDTQYF. The CDR3 DNA is TGTGCCAGCAGTGAGAACCGGGGTAGCACAGATACGCAGTATTTT. This chain uses TRBV6-4 with TRBJ2-3; TRBD2 might be the D (5 bases). With 3 bases removed from V and 0 bases from J, the gap between germline ends came to 10 bases. The V gene's germline CDR1 is MRHNA and CDR2 SNTAGT. The CDR3 sequence is 15 residues long.

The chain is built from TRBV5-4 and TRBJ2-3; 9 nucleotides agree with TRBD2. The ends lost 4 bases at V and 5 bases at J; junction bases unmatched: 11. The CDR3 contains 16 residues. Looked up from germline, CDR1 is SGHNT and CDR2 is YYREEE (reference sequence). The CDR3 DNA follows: TGTGCCAGCAGCGGACGGCGGGGGGGTTCTAGAGATACGCAGTATTTT. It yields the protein CASSGRRGGSRDTQYF. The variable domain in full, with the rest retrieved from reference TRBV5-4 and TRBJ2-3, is ETGVTQSPTHLIKTRGQQVTLRCSSQSGHNTVSWYQQALGQGPQFIFQYYREEENGRGNFPPRFSGLQFPNYSSELNVNALELDDSALYLCASSGRRGGSRDTQYFGPGTRLTVL.

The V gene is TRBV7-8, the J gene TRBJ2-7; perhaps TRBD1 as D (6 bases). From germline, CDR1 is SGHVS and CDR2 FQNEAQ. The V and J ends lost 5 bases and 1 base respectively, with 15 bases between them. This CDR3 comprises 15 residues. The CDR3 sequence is CASSPPWTASYEQYF. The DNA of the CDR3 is TGTGCCAGCAGCCCACCCTGGACAGCTTCCTACGAGCAGTACTTC. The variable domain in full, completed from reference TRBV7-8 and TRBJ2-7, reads GAGVSQSPRYKVAKRGQDVALRCDPISGHVSLFWYQQALGQGPEFLTYFQNEAQLDKSGLPSDRFFAERPEGSVSTLKIQRTQQEDSAVYLCASSPPWTASYEQYFGPGTRLTVT.

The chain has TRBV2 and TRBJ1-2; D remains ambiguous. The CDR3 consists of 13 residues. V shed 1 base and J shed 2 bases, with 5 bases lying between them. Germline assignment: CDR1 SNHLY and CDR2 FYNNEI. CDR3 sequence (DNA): TGTGCCAGCAGTGAAGGAGGAAACTATGGCTACACCTTC. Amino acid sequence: CASSEGGNYGYTF.

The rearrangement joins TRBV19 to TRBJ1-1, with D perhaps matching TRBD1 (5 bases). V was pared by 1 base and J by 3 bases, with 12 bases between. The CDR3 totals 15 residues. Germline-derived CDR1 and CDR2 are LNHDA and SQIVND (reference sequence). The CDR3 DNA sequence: TGTGCCAGTAGTATAGGACGGGGGTTTGACACTGAAGCTTTCTTT. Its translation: CASSIGRGFDTEAFF.

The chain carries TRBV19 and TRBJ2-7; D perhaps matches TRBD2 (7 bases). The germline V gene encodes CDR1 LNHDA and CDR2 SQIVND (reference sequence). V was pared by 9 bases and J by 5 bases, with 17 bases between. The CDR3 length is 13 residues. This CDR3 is CASKTGGLNEQYF. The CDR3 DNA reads TGTGCCAGCAAGACCGGGGGGCTTAACGAGCAGTACTTC.

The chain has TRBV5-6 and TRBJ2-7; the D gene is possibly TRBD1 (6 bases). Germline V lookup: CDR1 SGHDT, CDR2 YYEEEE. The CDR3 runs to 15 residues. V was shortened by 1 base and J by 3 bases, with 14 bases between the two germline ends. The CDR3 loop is CASSLKPQGIYEQYF. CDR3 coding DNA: TGTGCCAGCAGCTTGAAACCGCAGGGGATCTACGAGCAGTACTTC.

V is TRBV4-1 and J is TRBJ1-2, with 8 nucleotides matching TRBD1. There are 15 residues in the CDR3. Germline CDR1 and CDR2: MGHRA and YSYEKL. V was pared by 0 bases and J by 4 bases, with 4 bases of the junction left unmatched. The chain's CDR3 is CASSQEAGQVYGYTF. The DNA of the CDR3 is TGCGCCAGCAGCCAAGAAGCGGGACAGGTCTATGGCTACACCTTC.

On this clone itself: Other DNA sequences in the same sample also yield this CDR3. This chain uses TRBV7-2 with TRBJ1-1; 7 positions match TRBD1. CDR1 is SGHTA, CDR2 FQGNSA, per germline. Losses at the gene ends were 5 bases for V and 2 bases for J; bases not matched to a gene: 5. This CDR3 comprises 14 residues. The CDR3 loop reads CASSPGTANTEAFF. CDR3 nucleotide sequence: TGTGCCAGCAGCCCCGGGACAGCAAACACTGAAGCTTTCTTT.

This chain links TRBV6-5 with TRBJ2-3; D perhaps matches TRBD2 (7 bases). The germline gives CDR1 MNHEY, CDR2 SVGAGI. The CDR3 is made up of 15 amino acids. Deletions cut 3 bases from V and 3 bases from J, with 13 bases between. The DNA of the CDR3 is TGTGCCAGCAGTTATGTCGGGGGGCAAACAGATACGCAGTATTTT. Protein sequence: CASSYVGGQTDTQYF.

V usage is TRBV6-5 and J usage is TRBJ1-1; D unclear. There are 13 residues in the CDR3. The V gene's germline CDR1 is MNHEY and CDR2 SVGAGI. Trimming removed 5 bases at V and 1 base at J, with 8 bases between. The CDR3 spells CASSLTRNTEAFF. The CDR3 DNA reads TGTGCCAGCAGTCTTACTAGGAACACTGAAGCTTTCTTT.

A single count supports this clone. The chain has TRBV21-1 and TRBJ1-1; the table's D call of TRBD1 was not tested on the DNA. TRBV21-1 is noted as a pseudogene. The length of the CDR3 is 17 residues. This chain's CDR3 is CASSPQGQGETNTEAFF. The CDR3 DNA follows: TGTGCCAGCAGCCCCCAGGGACAGGGGGAAACTAACACTGAAGCTTTCTTT.

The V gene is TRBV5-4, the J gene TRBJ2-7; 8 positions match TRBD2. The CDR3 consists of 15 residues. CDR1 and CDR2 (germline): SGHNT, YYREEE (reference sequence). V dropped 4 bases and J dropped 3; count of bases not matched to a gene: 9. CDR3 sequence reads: CASSLEGGGRYEQYF. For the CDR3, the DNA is TGTGCCAGCAGCCTCGAGGGCGGGGGGCGCTACGAGCAGTACTTC.

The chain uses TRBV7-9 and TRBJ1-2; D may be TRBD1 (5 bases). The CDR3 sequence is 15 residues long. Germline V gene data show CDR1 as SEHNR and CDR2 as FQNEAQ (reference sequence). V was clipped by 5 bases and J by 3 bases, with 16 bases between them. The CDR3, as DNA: TGTGCCAGCAGCCCAACAGGAGCCCCCGACTATGGCTACACCTTC. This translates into CASSPTGAPDYGYTF.

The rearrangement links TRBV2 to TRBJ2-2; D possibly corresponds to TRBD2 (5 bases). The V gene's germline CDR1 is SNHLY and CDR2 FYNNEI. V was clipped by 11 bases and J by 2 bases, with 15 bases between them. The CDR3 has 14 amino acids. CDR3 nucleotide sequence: TGTGCCCCGAGAAGCGGATTAAACACCGGGGAGCTGTTTTTT. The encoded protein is CAPRSGLNTGELFF. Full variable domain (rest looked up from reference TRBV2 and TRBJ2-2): EPEVTQTPSHQVTQMGQEVILRCVPISNHLYFYWYRQILGQKVEFLVSFYNNEISEKSEIFDDQFSVERPDGSNFTLKIRSTKLEDSAMYFCAPRSGLNTGELFFGEGSRLTVL.

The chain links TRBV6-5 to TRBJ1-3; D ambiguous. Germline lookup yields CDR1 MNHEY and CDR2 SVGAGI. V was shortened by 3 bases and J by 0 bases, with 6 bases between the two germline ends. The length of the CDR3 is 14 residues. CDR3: CASSYIGSGNTIYF. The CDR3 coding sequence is TGTGCCAGCAGTTATATCGGCTCTGGAAACACCATATATTTT.

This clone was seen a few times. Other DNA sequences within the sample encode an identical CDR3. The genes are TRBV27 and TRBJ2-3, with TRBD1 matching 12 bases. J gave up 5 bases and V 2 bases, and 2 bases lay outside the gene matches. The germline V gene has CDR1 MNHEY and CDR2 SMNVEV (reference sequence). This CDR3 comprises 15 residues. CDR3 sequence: CASSLGTGGLDTQYF. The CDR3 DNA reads TGTGCCAGCAGTTTAGGGACAGGGGGCTTAGATACGCAGTATTTT.

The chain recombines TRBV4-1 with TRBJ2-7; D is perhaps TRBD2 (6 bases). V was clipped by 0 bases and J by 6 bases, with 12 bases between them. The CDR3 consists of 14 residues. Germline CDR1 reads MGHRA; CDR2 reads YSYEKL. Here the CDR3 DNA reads TGCGCCAGCAGCCAAGAGTACAGGAGGGGCGAGCAGTACTTC. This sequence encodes CASSQEYRRGEQYF.